The entry that follows covers one TCR beta chain sequence. The V and J ends lost 4 bases and 9 bases, in that order; junction bases with no gene match: 15. CDR1 and CDR2 from the germline V gene are SGHRS and YFSETQ. The CDR3 length is 17 residues. Fresh-frozen tumor tissue and more than two years of survival data were available for all. These data are taken from a study of glioma-infiltrating T cells after dendritic cell vaccination. Study-wide context: Dendritic cell vaccine was injected intradermally three times, biweekly.

The immunoSEQ assay amplified TCRB CDR3 from up to 2 ug DNA. The primer mix had 60 V beta and 13 J beta primers. Assay used: immunoSEQ multiplex PCR; TCRdb lists only in-frame clones, some missing. The data hold tens of thousands of clones, with roughly 89% observed a single time. The clonotype comes from a human donor with glioblastoma. This material consisted of blood, taken before dendritic cell vaccination. J is TRBJ2-1 and V is TRBV5-1; 11 nucleotides match TRBD1. This CDR3 reads CASSPRPGTGGDFEQFF. The CDR3 bases are TGCGCCAGCAGCCCCAGACCCGGGACAGGGGGTGATTTTGAGCAGTTCTTC. Combining the CDR3 with reference TRBV5-1 and TRBJ2-1 gives the whole variable domain KAGVTQTPRYLIKTRGQQVTLSCSPISGHRSVSWYQQTPGQGLQFLFEYFSETQRNKGNFPGRFSGRQFSNSRSEMNVSTLELGDSALYLCASSPRPGTGGDFEQFFGPGTRLTVL.